The 17 T cell receptor beta chains given below trace back to one sample, sequenced in a study of beta chain features in type 1 diabetes (dated by TCRdb to 2016 to 2019). The method was the immunoSEQ multiplex PCR assay. All of the isolated RNA was reverse transcribed with the High Capacity cDNA Reverse Transcription Kit, so expressed TCRB transcripts were sequenced. The table was pulled from immuneACCESS by TCRdb, which kept in-frame rearrangements only. Such tables lose some clones; where checked, under half of the loss comes from unresolved V genes, and the rest has no known cause. For this sample there are 280,000 or so clones; about 15% appear just once. The ten largest clones represent 0.015% of the sample. Broad study findings and their caveats: Type 1 diabetes patients showed a moderate but significant shortening of TCRB CDR3 length in all four CD4+ subsets.

These receptors have no identified antigens. Sequencing was done on a sample of naive CD4+ T cells from blood. The sample's cell subset or site, from its label and the paper: true naive CD4+ T cells. These TCRs come from a man aged 18 to 29 with type 1 diabetes.

V usage is TRBV4-2 and J usage is TRBJ2-1, with 10 bases aligning to TRBD1. The CDR3 covers 16 residues. Germline CDR1 reads LGHNA; CDR2 reads YNFKEQ. V lost 1 base to trimming and J lost 2 bases; unmatched junction nucleotides: 2. DNA for the CDR3: TGTGCCAGCAGCCAAGGGGACAGGGGAGCCTACAATGAGCAGTTCTTC. Translating gives CASSQGDRGAYNEQFF.

This clone was recorded a few times. This chain links TRBV28 with TRBJ2-7, with 9 nucleotides matching TRBD2. The CDR3 covers 13 residues. The V segment lost 5 bases and the J segment 3 bases; nucleotides outside the gene matches: 2. Germline assignment: CDR1 MDHEN and CDR2 SYDVKM. The CDR3 reads CASSLAGFYEQYF. Written as DNA, the CDR3 is TGTGCCAGCAGTCTAGCGGGGTTCTACGAGCAGTACTTC.

The V call is TRBV5-4, the J call TRBJ2-7; TRBD2 agrees at 16 bases. This CDR3 has 19 amino acids. The germline V gene has CDR1 SGHNT and CDR2 YYREEE (reference sequence). V dropped 4 bases and J dropped 3; count of bases not matched to a gene: 13. The CDR3 DNA reads as TGTGCCAGCAGCGGCGGGACTAGCGGGGGGGGCCTGACGATCTACGAGCAGTACTTC. Protein product: CASSGGTSGGGLTIYEQYF.

The V gene is TRBV28, the J gene TRBJ2-3; 9 positions match TRBD1. The CDR3 has 15 amino acids. V shed 6 bases, J shed 6 bases, and the junction held 10 bases outside the gene matches. Looked up from germline, CDR1 is MDHEN and CDR2 is SYDVKM. The CDR3 loop is CASSLQGQGEDTQYF. CDR3 coding DNA: TGTGCCAGCAGCCTTCAGGGACAGGGCGAGGATACGCAGTATTTT.

The rearrangement links TRBV9 to TRBJ2-7; 8 nucleotides align to TRBD1. The germline V gene encodes CDR1 SGDLS and CDR2 YYNGEE. The CDR3 runs to 14 residues. V was clipped by 2 bases and J by 2 bases; unmatched bases: 3. The CDR3 bases are TGTGCCAGCAGCGTGGACAGGGAGACCTACGAGCAGTACTTC. The encoded protein is CASSVDRETYEQYF.

This clone was observed a handful of times. The gene calls are TRBV30 and TRBJ2-3; 8 bases align to TRBD2. The V and J ends lost 1 base and 2 bases, in that order; junction bases with no gene match: 8. Germline V lookup: CDR1 GTSNPN, CDR2 SVGIG (reference sequence). The CDR3 sequence is 16 residues long. CDR3 region: CAWSATHSGDTDTQYF. DNA for the CDR3: TGTGCCTGGAGTGCCACCCATAGCGGGGACACAGATACGCAGTATTTT.

This clone was counted a few times. V usage is TRBV30 and J usage is TRBJ2-5; 11 bases fit TRBD2. Looked up from germline, CDR1 is GTSNPN and CDR2 is SVGIG (reference sequence). V gave up 5 bases and J gave up 5 bases; unmatched junction bases: 1. The CDR3 consists of 12 residues. The CDR3 region is CAWVAGGETQYF. CDR3 sequence (DNA): TGTGCCTGGGTAGCGGGAGGGGAGACCCAGTACTTC.

This clone was detected only a few times. V gene TRBV7-2 combines with J gene TRBJ2-1; maybe TRBD1 (6 bases). V was pared by 1 base and J by 9 bases, with 16 bases between. Germline CDR1 is SGHTA and CDR2 is FQGNSA. The CDR3 runs 15 residues. The CDR3 bases are TGTGCCAGCAGCTTAGGAGGGGGTAGGGCGGGTGAGCAGTTCTTC. It yields the protein CASSLGGGRAGEQFF. The complete variable domain, with remaining parts taken from reference TRBV7-2 and TRBJ2-1, reads GAGVSQSPSNKVTEKGKDVELRCDPISGHTALYWYRQSLGQGLEFLIYFQGNSAPDKSGLPSDRFSAERTGGSVSTLTIQRTQQEDSAVYLCASSLGGGRAGEQFFGPGTRLTVL.

In this sample, this clone turned up a few times. The V gene is TRBV5-1, the J gene TRBJ2-3; 12 nucleotides agree with TRBD2. J was trimmed by 7 bases and V by 5 bases; bases with no gene match: 8. CDR1 is SGHRS, CDR2 YFSETQ, per germline. The CDR3 runs 15 residues. This CDR3 is CASRPTSGGEYTQYF. CDR3 bases: TGCGCCAGCAGACCGACTAGCGGGGGAGAATATACGCAGTATTTT.

This clone has more than one count but fewer than ten. The chain uses TRBV2 and TRBJ1-6; 9 bases match TRBD1. V was clipped by 6 bases and J by 9 bases; unmatched bases: 6. The CDR3 runs to 14 residues. CDR1 is SNHLY, CDR2 FYNNEI, per germline. The CDR3 spells CASRLGQGFSPLHF. The CDR3 DNA sequence: TGTGCCAGCAGGTTGGGACAGGGCTTTTCACCCCTCCACTTT.

The chain has TRBV7-2 and TRBJ2-5; 9 bases match TRBD2. V shed 5 bases and J 2 bases; nucleotides not matched to a gene: 6. This CDR3 region has 15 residues. CDR1 and CDR2 (germline): SGHTA, FQGNSA. CDR3 nucleotide sequence: TGTGCCAGCAGCCTAATAGCGGGGGTTCAAGAGACCCAGTACTTC. Translating it yields CASSLIAGVQETQYF.

This clone occurred a few times. The chain joins TRBV9 to TRBJ2-2, with 7 bases lining up with TRBD2. The length of the CDR3 is 16 residues. Germline V gives CDR1 SGDLS, CDR2 YYNGEE. V lost 0 bases and J lost 1; bases outside the gene matches: 3. CDR3 sequence (DNA): TGTGCCAGCAGCGTAGCCCCGGGGGGGAACACCGGGGAGCTGTTTTTT. This sequence encodes CASSVAPGGNTGELFF.

CDR3 amino acids: CASRVGQGAYEQYF. CDR3 sequence (DNA): TGCGCCAGCAGGGTGGGACAGGGGGCCTACGAGCAGTACTTC. The chain employs TRBV5-1 and TRBJ2-7; TRBD1 matches at 11 bases. Germline CDR1 SGHRS, CDR2 YFSETQ. This CDR3 has 14 residues. The V gene end was trimmed by 5 bases and the J gene end by 2 bases; junction bases not matched to a gene: 3.

This clone was detected only a few times. V usage is TRBV30 and J usage is TRBJ2-2; TRBD2 is a possible D gene (6 bases). The CDR3 runs to 17 residues. V lost 0 bases and J lost 1, with 15 bases in between. The germline CDR1 and CDR2 sequences are GTSNPN and SVGIG (reference sequence). The CDR3 loop reads CAWSVRWGVGNTGELFF. For the CDR3, the DNA is TGTGCCTGGAGTGTACGTTGGGGGGTCGGGAACACCGGGGAGCTGTTTTTT. Using reference TRBV30 and TRBJ2-2 for the parts outside the CDR3, the full variable domain is SQTIHQWPATLVQPVGSPLSLECTVEGTSNPNLYWYRQAAGRGLQLLFYSVGIGQISSEVPQNLSASRPQDRQFILSSKKLLLSDSGFYLCAWSVRWGVGNTGELFFGEGSRLTVL.

This clone was recorded once. The chain recombines TRBV9 with TRBJ1-1; TRBD1 is a possible D gene (5 bases). Trimming removed 0 bases at V and 1 base at J, with 10 bases between. This CDR3 region has 15 residues. Germline values: CDR1 SGDLS, CDR2 YYNGEE. The CDR3 protein is CASSVVGAGNTEAFF. CDR3 sequence (DNA): TGTGCCAGCAGCGTAGTAGGGGCAGGGAACACTGAAGCTTTCTTT.

The table lists this clone with a few counts. V and J are TRBV30 and TRBJ2-5, with D possibly TRBD1 on 7 matching bases. CDR1 is GTSNPN and CDR2 is SVGIG in the germline V gene (reference sequence). The CDR3 is made up of 13 amino acids. V lost 5 bases and J 5 bases, leaving 15 bases between the germline ends. CDR3 coding DNA: TGTGCCTGGGGGGGGACAGTCCCTGAGACCCAGTACTTC. Translating gives CAWGGTVPETQYF.

The chain couples TRBV7-2 to TRBJ2-3; the D gene is possibly TRBD2 (6 bases). V lost 1 base and J 6 bases, leaving 8 bases between the germline ends. The CDR3 runs 13 residues. The germline V gene has CDR1 SGHTA and CDR2 FQGNSA. CDR3 nucleotide sequence: TGTGCCAGCAGCTTAGGGAGCGGGGATACGCAGTATTTT. Its protein is CASSLGSGDTQYF. The whole variable domain, remainder taken from reference TRBV7-2 and TRBJ2-3, is GAGVSQSPSNKVTEKGKDVELRCDPISGHTALYWYRQSLGQGLEFLIYFQGNSAPDKSGLPSDRFSAERTGGSVSTLTIQRTQQEDSAVYLCASSLGSGDTQYFGPGTRLTVL.